One and the same sample provided the 12 T cell receptor beta chains below, sequenced in a study of hypomethylating agent response in myelodysplastic syndrome (dated by TCRdb to about 2021). The library was built by means of the immunoSEQ multiplex PCR assay. As stored in TCRdb, this immuneACCESS dataset retains in-frame rearrangements with V and J assigned. A fraction of the clones does not appear; measured against another copy, unresolved V genes explain less than half of the discrepancy, and the remainder lacks a known reason. The table for this sample lists approximately 2,000 clones; about 81% of them were counted only once. The ten largest clones capture roughly 28% of the sample. The sample here was bone marrow, taken before or after starting hypomethylating agent treatment for myelodysplastic syndrome (not recorded which). These receptors all stem from a human donor with myelodysplastic syndrome.

The rearrangement links TRBV11-3 to TRBJ2-3; TRBD1 agrees at 8 bases. This CDR3 region has 17 residues. In germline, CDR1 is SGHNT, CDR2 YENEEA. V trimming: 1 base; J trimming: 2 bases; junction bases outside the gene matches: 8. The CDR3 DNA reads TGTGCCAGCAGCTTAGGAGTCGACAGGGGACTCACAGATACGCAGTATTTT. This encodes CASSLGVDRGLTDTQYF.

The chain carries TRBV28 and TRBJ2-7; D is perhaps TRBD2 (6 bases). The CDR3 loop spans 15 amino acids. Germline loops: CDR1 MDHEN, CDR2 SYDVKM. Trimming stripped 5 bases from V and 1 base from J, with 15 bases between. The CDR3 region is CASSTDRDFSYEQYF. Here the CDR3 DNA reads TGTGCCAGCAGTACGGACCGGGACTTTTCCTACGAGCAGTACTTC.

This chain joins TRBV7-8 and TRBJ2-1; D may be TRBD2 (5 bases). The germline V and J ends were trimmed by 5 bases and 0 bases, with 20 bases remaining between them. This CDR3 has 18 residues. Per germline, CDR1 SGHVS and CDR2 FQNEAQ. This chain's CDR3 is CASSPAIRGADSYNEQFF. CDR3 DNA sequence: TGTGCCAGCAGCCCAGCCATAAGAGGAGCGGACTCCTACAATGAGCAGTTCTTC.

The J gene is TRBJ1-1, the V gene TRBV4-1, with a possible D match to TRBD1 (5 bases). CDR1 MGHRA and CDR2 YSYEKL come from the germline V gene. The CDR3 extends over 15 amino acids. The V end was cut by 0 bases, the J end by 4 bases, with 12 bases between. CDR3 coding DNA: TGCGCCAGCAGCCAAGAACCAGGGAGGTTCACTGAAGCTTTCTTT. Translated, it gives CASSQEPGRFTEAFF.

This clone has just a few counts. The chain combines TRBV10-3 with TRBJ2-7, with D possibly being TRBD1 (5 bases). The germline CDR1 and CDR2 sequences are ENHRY and SYGVKD. CDR3 length equals 14 residues. V was cut by 2 bases and J by 9 bases, with 17 bases left in between. Here the CDR3 reads CAISENLEGARQYF. The CDR3 DNA follows: TGTGCCATCAGTGAGAATCTCGAAGGGGCGCGGCAGTACTTC.

This CDR3 reads CASSHQTGTGTDSYEQYF. The CDR3 region has the DNA TGTGCCAGCAGCCACCAAACCGGGACAGGGACCGACTCCTACGAGCAGTACTTC. The chain has TRBV4-2 and TRBJ2-7, with TRBD1 identical over 9 bases. J was trimmed by 0 bases and V by 3 bases; bases with no gene match: 12. Germline V gives CDR1 LGHNA, CDR2 YNFKEQ. The CDR3 is 18 amino acids.

V is TRBV5-5 and J is TRBJ1-1; D call uncertain. Trimming removed 4 bases at V and 3 bases at J, with 13 bases between. The germline gives CDR1 SGHKS, CDR2 YYEKEE (reference sequence). The CDR3 has 14 residues. CDR3 nucleotides: TGTGCCAGCAGCAAGTCCCGGCGGGACACTGAAGCTTTCTTT. This translates into CASSKSRRDTEAFF.

CDR3 sequence (DNA): TGTGCCAGCAGCTTCCGTCCGACAGGCCAGGGAAACATTCAGTACTTC. Translating it yields CASSFRPTGQGNIQYF. The chain has TRBV11-1 and TRBJ2-4, with D maybe TRBD1 (6 bases). V was cut by 3 bases and J by 6 bases, with 18 bases left in between. Germline V gene lookup returns CDR1 SGHAT and CDR2 FQDESV (reference sequence). CDR3 length equals 16 residues.

The V gene is TRBV9, the J gene TRBJ1-3; D might be TRBD1 (5 bases). The length of the CDR3 is 15 residues. The germline V gene has CDR1 SGDLS and CDR2 YYNGEE. Trimming took off 0 bases at V and 4 bases at J, with 11 bases between the two ends. CDR3: CASSVDDSRGNTIYF. In DNA, the CDR3 is TGTGCCAGCAGCGTAGATGACAGCCGCGGAAACACCATATATTTT.

The chain combines TRBV28 with TRBJ1-2; 7 bases match TRBD1. The CDR3 runs to 13 residues. Trimming took 6 bases from V and 4 from J; bases not matched to a gene: 5. Germline CDR1 is MDHEN and CDR2 is SYDVKM. CDR3 DNA sequence: TGTGCCAGCAGCAGGGGGTTCGGCTATGGCTACACCTTC. Amino acid sequence: CASSRGFGYGYTF.

This rearrangement joins TRBV7-2 to TRBJ2-7; weak D call: TRBD1 (6 bases). This CDR3 has 17 residues. Trimming took 2 bases from V and 2 from J, leaving 19 bases between them. CDR1 and CDR2 (germline): SGHTA, FQGNSA. CDR3 sequence: CASSLSSGGIFPYEQYF. CDR3 nucleotides: TGTGCCAGCAGCTTATCAAGTGGGGGCATTTTCCCCTACGAGCAGTACTTC.

This chain connects TRBV6-6 to TRBJ2-2, with D possibly TRBD2 on 5 matching bases. CDR1 MNHNY and CDR2 SVGAGI come from the germline V gene (reference sequence). The CDR3 runs to 16 residues. Trimming took 0 bases from V and 6 from J, leaving 14 bases between them. CDR3 residues: CASSYSGLSEPGELFF. In nucleotides, the CDR3 is TGTGCCAGCAGTTACTCCGGACTTTCCGAACCCGGGGAGCTGTTTTTT.